The TCR beta chain under discussion was sequenced for a study of sequential checkpoint blockade in melanoma. Study information: First-line arms were nivolumab then ipilimumab, or the reverse, randomized 1:1. After both sequences, patients received maintenance nivolumab.

As for treatment: randomized to nivolumab then ipilimumab (arm A) or the reverse (arm B). No patient had prior DNA-damaging chemotherapy. Live CD3+CD8+ CD19− CD56− cells were sorted from PBMCs. V gave up 4 bases and J gave up 1 base, with 14 bases separating them. This CDR3 has 15 residues. Germline loops: CDR1 SGHRS, CDR2 YFSETQ. Method: immunoSEQ multiplex PCR; TCRdb's copy keeps in-frame clones and lacks some. Of some 20,000 clones in the sample, roughly 53% were seen once. The TCR sequence derives from a human donor with melanoma. The chain combines TRBV5-1 with TRBJ1-1; D is perhaps TRBD1 (5 bases). The sequencing here drew on CD8+ T cells sorted from blood (inferred from file names), taken from a patient given nivolumab and ipilimumab in sequence. The CDR3 here is CASSTLREANTEAFF. The DNA of the CDR3 is TGCGCCAGCAGCACACTCAGGGAGGCGAACACTGAAGCTTTCTTT. The full variable domain, in which reference TRBV5-1 and TRBJ1-1 provide the parts outside the CDR3, is KAGVTQTPRYLIKTRGQQVTLSCSPISGHRSVSWYQQTPGQGLQFLFEYFSETQRNKGNFPGRFSGRQFSNSRSEMNVSTLELGDSALYLCASSTLREANTEAFFGQGTRLTVV.